This TCR beta chain was obtained from a study of blood T cell repertoires in COVID-19. In the authors' workflow: Reference gene primer amplification yielded estimated nucleated cell counts. Profiling relied on immunoSEQ multiplex PCR, and the TCRdb table lists in-frame clones only, not all of them. D and trimming come from the DNA, and the V and J calls and clone size come from that table. This sample has 400,000 to 500,000 clones; roughly 88% occur once, and the top ten carry approximately 1.5%. The V gene lost 3 bases and the J gene lost 4 bases, with 4 bases spanning the gap. Germline CDR1 SEHNR, CDR2 FQNEAQ (reference sequence). The CDR3 has 12 residues.

Material for sequencing was PBMCs or T cells enriched from blood (not recorded which). The chain recombines TRBV7-9 with TRBJ1-5, with D unclear. The receptor was isolated from a woman younger than 30 who had been exposed to COVID-19. DNA of the CDR3: TGTGCCAGCAGCTTCCCAAATCAGCCCCAGCATTTT. Amino acids: CASSFPNQPQHF.